The 30 T cell receptor beta chains in this list originate from one sample, sequenced in a study of blood T cell repertoires in COVID-19. This table comes from immunoSEQ multiplex PCR, and its TCRdb copy is limited to in-frame clones, with some not included. The sample lists 150,000 or so clones, 70% to 90% seen once, with about 11% in the top ten. Sequencing was done on a sample of peripheral blood. These TCRs come from a human donor in a cohort sampled during active COVID-19.

The V call is TRBV23-1, the J call TRBJ2-7, with 11 bases lining up with TRBD1. TRBV23-1 is an ORF for which the function is uncertain. CDR3 size: 14 residues. Trimming removed 4 bases from V and 5 bases from J; junction bases left unmatched: 4. This CDR3 is CASSPGQGANEQYF. As DNA, the CDR3 is TGCGCCAGCAGTCCCGGACAGGGGGCAAACGAGCAGTACTTC.

This rearrangement joins TRBV19 to TRBJ2-4, with D perhaps matching TRBD1 (5 bases). The CDR3 runs to 16 residues. V lost 7 bases to trimming and J lost 0 bases, with 16 bases between them. Germline CDR1 and CDR2: LNHDA and SQIVND (reference sequence). DNA for the CDR3: TGTGCCAGTAACCCTCAGGGTCGTCCAGCCAAAAACATTCAGTACTTC. Protein product: CASNPQGRPAKNIQYF.

This clone was picked up a small number of times. V gene TRBV12-3 or TRBV12-4 combines with J gene TRBJ1-5; no definite D call. The CDR3 contains 13 residues. V was trimmed by 3 bases and J by 5 bases, leaving 8 bases between them. CDR3 sequence reads: CASSLEADQPQHF. The CDR3 bases are TGTGCCAGCAGTTTGGAGGCGGATCAGCCCCAGCATTTT.

The V call is TRBV28, the J call TRBJ1-2, with D perhaps TRBD1 (5 bases). V lost 7 bases to trimming and J lost 1 base, with 16 bases between them. The CDR3 covers 15 residues. Germline CDR1 reads MDHEN; CDR2 reads SYDVKM. The CDR3 DNA reads TGTGCCAGCACCGACGGGACCGGGGGTAACTATGGCTACACCTTC. Translating gives CASTDGTGGNYGYTF.

This chain links TRBV4-1 with TRBJ2-1, with 10 positions matching TRBD2. This CDR3 has 17 residues. V was clipped by 3 bases and J by 7 bases; unmatched bases: 12. Germline V lookup: CDR1 MGHRA, CDR2 YSYEKL. The CDR3 DNA sequence: TGCGCCAGCAGCCATCCGAGCGGGGGGGCCGGGTTGAATGAGCAGTTCTTC. Translation: CASSHPSGGAGLNEQFF.

CDR3 in DNA: TGCGCCAGCAGTAAAGGCAGGGAAGGTTCCTACGAGCAGTACTTC. Its translation is CASSKGREGSYEQYF. The V and J genes are TRBV5-1 and TRBJ2-7; the D gene is possibly TRBD1 (5 bases). This CDR3 has 15 residues. Trimming stripped 5 bases from V and 1 base from J, with 16 bases between. CDR1 SGHRS and CDR2 YFSETQ come from the germline V gene.

The chain uses TRBV5-1 and TRBJ2-7; D ambiguous. Germline CDR1 is SGHRS and CDR2 is YFSETQ. This CDR3 is 15 amino acids long. V was pared by 0 bases and J by 0 bases, with 10 bases between. As DNA, the CDR3 is TGCGCCAGCAGCTTGGACTCTAAGAGCTCCTACGAGCAGTACTTC. As protein: CASSLDSKSSYEQYF.

This clone was recorded only once. The chain joins TRBV5-4 to TRBJ2-5, with D perhaps matching TRBD1 (7 bases). The germline V gene has CDR1 SGHNT and CDR2 YYREEE (reference sequence). This CDR3 comprises 16 residues. The V gene lost 5 bases and the J gene lost 2 bases, with 19 bases spanning the gap. CDR3 nucleotides: TGTGCCAGCAGTCGGGACTTTTGGACAGGACAAGAGACCCAGTACTTC. Translating gives CASSRDFWTGQETQYF.

The rearrangement uses TRBV9 and TRBJ2-1; 9 bases fit TRBD2. The CDR3 spans 17 residues. Per the germline V gene, CDR1 is SGDLS and CDR2 is YYNGEE. V trimming: 0 bases; J trimming: 4 bases; junction bases outside the gene matches: 8. CDR3 sequence reads: CASSVASAGGRYNEQFF. The CDR3 DNA follows: TGTGCCAGCAGCGTAGCTTCAGCGGGAGGACGGTACAATGAGCAGTTCTTC.

Concerning this clone: A junction end diverges from the germline sequence, so it may reflect a read error. The rearrangement joins TRBV12-3 or TRBV12-4 to TRBJ1-5; the D is unclear. The CDR3 has 13 residues. This chain's CDR3 is CASSLVGGQPQHF. In DNA, the CDR3 is TGTGCCAGCAGCTTAGTGGGAGGACAGCCCCAGCATTTT.

This sequence joins TRBV7-2 and TRBJ2-7; the D gene is possibly TRBD1 (6 bases). The germline gives CDR1 SGHTA, CDR2 FQGNSA. The CDR3 is 15 residues long. V was pared by 0 bases and J by 7 bases, with 16 bases between. The CDR3 loop is CASSLAQSDQGEQYF. The CDR3 nucleotides are TGTGCCAGCAGCTTAGCGCAATCGGACCAGGGGGAGCAGTACTTC.

V and J are TRBV4-3 and TRBJ2-1, with 9 bases lining up with TRBD2. Germline V gene sequence: CDR1 LGHNA, CDR2 YSLEER. Unmatched junction bases numbered 12, after V lost 3 bases and J lost 9 bases. The CDR3 has 16 amino acids. For the CDR3, the DNA is TGCGCCAGCAGCCATCGTCCGGGACTAGCTATTAGTGAGCAGTTCTTC. It codes for CASSHRPGLAISEQFF.

The chain combines TRBV9 with TRBJ2-5; tentative D call: TRBD1 (5 bases). The CDR3 spans 15 residues. Trimming removed 3 bases at V and 0 bases at J, with 12 bases between. The germline V gene has CDR1 SGDLS and CDR2 YYNGEE. The CDR3 sequence is CASSENRLYQETQYF. The CDR3 coding sequence is TGTGCCAGCAGCGAAAACAGGTTGTACCAAGAGACCCAGTACTTC.

The chain carries TRBV19 and TRBJ1-5; the D is unclear. With 3 bases removed from V and 1 base from J, the gap between germline ends came to 10 bases. Germline lookup yields CDR1 LNHDA and CDR2 SQIVND (reference sequence). The CDR3 has 15 amino acids. The CDR3 nucleotides read TGTGCCAGTAGTATTGAGCCATGGAGCAATCAGCCCCAGCATTTT. Amino acid sequence: CASSIEPWSNQPQHF.

The genes are TRBV7-2 and TRBJ2-3; 9 positions agree with TRBD1. The CDR3 extends over 17 amino acids. The germline CDR1 and CDR2 sequences are SGHTA and FQGNSA. V dropped 1 base and J dropped 2; count of bases not matched to a gene: 7. The CDR3 region has the DNA TGTGCCAGCAGCTTAGAGACGGGACAGGGTCTCACAGATACGCAGTATTTT. Amino acids: CASSLETGQGLTDTQYF.

The chain uses TRBV7-9 and TRBJ1-2; the D gene is possibly TRBD1 (6 bases). V was pared by 0 bases and J by 4 bases, with 9 bases between. Germline V lookup: CDR1 SEHNR, CDR2 FQNEAQ (reference sequence). The CDR3 covers 14 residues. Written as DNA, the CDR3 is TGTGCCAGCAGCTTAGCGGGGGGGGCCTATGGCTACACCTTC. Amino acid sequence: CASSLAGGAYGYTF.

The DNA for the CDR3 is TGTGCCAGTAGTATACGGACTAGCGGATCCTACGAGCAGTACTTC. Residues: CASSIRTSGSYEQYF. The chain is built from TRBV19 and TRBJ2-7; 10 positions match TRBD2. Germline lookup yields CDR1 LNHDA and CDR2 SQIVND (reference sequence). The J segment lost 1 base and the V segment lost 2 bases, leaving 2 bases of the junction unmatched. The CDR3 has 15 residues.

The chain carries TRBV12-3 or TRBV12-4 and TRBJ2-7; 8 nucleotides align to TRBD1. This CDR3 contains 13 residues. The V segment lost 8 bases and the J segment 4 bases; nucleotides outside the gene matches: 7. The CDR3 protein is CASAGTGIYEQYF. The DNA for the CDR3 is TGTGCCAGCGCCGGGACAGGAATTTACGAGCAGTACTTC.

The CDR3 bases are TGTGCCAGCAGTTTGTATGGGGAGGAAGGGTACGAGCAGTACTTC. This translates into CASSLYGEEGYEQYF. The chain joins TRBV27 to TRBJ2-7; maybe TRBD2 (6 bases). CDR1 and CDR2 (germline): MNHEY, SMNVEV (reference sequence). Trimming removed 3 bases at V and 4 bases at J, with 16 bases between. The CDR3 totals 15 residues.

The V and J genes are TRBV30 and TRBJ1-6; D perhaps matches TRBD1 (5 bases). V dropped 1 base and J dropped 7 bases, with 8 bases sitting between them. Per the germline V gene, CDR1 is GTSNPN and CDR2 is SVGIG (reference sequence). This CDR3 contains 13 residues. CDR3 in amino acids: CAWSGGANSPLHF. The CDR3 coding sequence is TGTGCCTGGAGTGGTGGGGCGAATTCACCCCTCCACTTT.

This chain connects TRBV9 to TRBJ2-7, with 9 bases lining up with TRBD2. J was trimmed by 7 bases and V by 0 bases; bases with no gene match: 11. The CDR3 contains 16 residues. CDR1 SGDLS and CDR2 YYNGEE come from the germline V gene. The chain's CDR3 is CASSVGASGDLGEQYF. The CDR3 bases are TGTGCCAGCAGCGTAGGGGCTAGCGGGGACCTTGGGGAGCAGTACTTC. Together with reference TRBV9 and TRBJ2-7, the CDR3 gives the full variable domain: DSGVTQTPKHLITATGQRVTLRCSPRSGDLSVYWYQQSLDQGLQFLIQYYNGEERAKGNILERFSAQQFPDLHSELNLSSLELGDSALYFCASSVGASGDLGEQYFGPGTRLTVT.

V is TRBV7-9 and J is TRBJ2-5; D is perhaps TRBD2 (6 bases). The CDR3 is made up of 15 amino acids. V lost 4 bases and J 5 bases, leaving 17 bases between the germline ends. Germline CDR1 reads SEHNR; CDR2 reads FQNEAQ (reference sequence). The CDR3 DNA reads TGTGCCAGCAGCTCCTGGAAGGGCCGGGGGGAGACCCAGTACTTC. Translating it yields CASSSWKGRGETQYF.

This clone has a single count. The chain has TRBV7-2 and TRBJ2-7; TRBD1 matches 8 bases. This CDR3 contains 14 residues. Germline V lookup: CDR1 SGHTA, CDR2 FQGNSA. The ends lost 2 bases at V and 0 bases at J; junction bases unmatched: 0. DNA for the CDR3: TGTGCCAGCAGCTTACAGGGGGCCTCCTACGAGCAGTACTTC. Its protein product is CASSLQGASYEQYF.

The chain links TRBV15 to TRBJ1-4, with 7 bases aligning to TRBD1. Germline V gives CDR1 LNHNV, CDR2 YYDKDF (reference sequence). The V and J ends lost 0 bases and 0 bases, in that order; junction bases with no gene match: 7. CDR3 size: 18 residues. CDR3 in DNA: TGTGCCACCAGCAGAGATCTAGGACAGGCGGCAACTAATGAAAAACTGTTTTTT. It yields the protein CATSRDLGQAATNEKLFF.

The chain is built from TRBV5-5 and TRBJ2-1; 7 bases agree with TRBD2. With 5 bases clipped from V and 6 bases from J, the junction kept 11 bases outside the gene matches. The germline gives CDR1 SGHKS, CDR2 YYEKEE (reference sequence). The CDR3 contains 15 residues. CDR3 in DNA: TGTGCCAGCAGAACAGAGCGGGGAGGTAGCAATGAGCAGTTCTTC. As protein: CASRTERGGSNEQFF.

The chain has TRBV15 and TRBJ2-4, with 7 bases matching TRBD1. Trimming at V came to 0 bases and at J to 12 bases, leaving 11 bases not matched to a gene. Germline values: CDR1 LNHNV, CDR2 YYDKDF (reference sequence). The CDR3 is 15 amino acids. CDR3 nucleotide sequence: TGTGCCACCAGCAGAGATAGGGGGACAGCATCCCCTCAGTACTTC. This sequence encodes CATSRDRGTASPQYF.

The rearrangement joins TRBV19 to TRBJ2-7; 9 bases are shared with TRBD2. Trimming cost V 7 bases and J 7 bases; bases outside gene matches: 14. Germline CDR1 and CDR2: LNHDA and SQIVND (reference sequence). The CDR3 is 15 residues long. The DNA of the CDR3 is TGTGCCAGTAAGATTATAGCGGGAGACACGGGGGAGCAGTACTTC. This encodes CASKIIAGDTGEQYF.

This sequence joins TRBV15 and TRBJ2-7, with TRBD1 matching 7 bases. CDR1 is LNHNV, CDR2 YYDKDF, per germline (reference sequence). The ends lost 6 bases at V and 12 bases at J; junction bases unmatched: 11. This CDR3 contains 12 residues. The CDR3 loop is CATSKREGALYF. The DNA of the CDR3 is TGTGCCACCAGTAAGAGAGAGGGGGCTTTGTACTTC.

This clone appeared once. The CDR3, as DNA: TGTGCCAGCAGCCGAGGGACATTCGGCGGGGAGACCCAGTACTTC. Encoded protein: CASSRGTFGGETQYF. The J gene is TRBJ2-5, the V gene TRBV7-6; the D gene is possibly TRBD1 (6 bases). CDR3 size: 15 residues. Trimming took 5 bases from V and 5 from J, leaving 18 bases between them. The V gene's germline CDR1 is SGHVS and CDR2 FNYEAQ.

The rearrangement uses TRBV27 and TRBJ2-7; TRBD1 matches at 9 bases. The V gene end was trimmed by 5 bases and the J gene end by 5 bases; junction bases not matched to a gene: 1. CDR1 is MNHEY, CDR2 SMNVEV, per germline (reference sequence). This CDR3 comprises 12 residues. CDR3 nucleotide sequence: TGTGCCAGCAGTACAGGGGGCCACGAGCAGTACTTC. Its translation: CASSTGGHEQYF.